This T cell receptor beta chain is from a study of spatial heterogeneity in lung cancer. This clonotype was detected ten times or more. Its cognate antigen is unknown. V was pared by 1 base and J by 5 bases, with 9 bases between. Germline V lookup: CDR1 SSHAT, CDR2 FNYEAQ (reference sequence). The CDR3 spans 14 residues. Time point of the sample: blood at routine non-recurrence follow-up after resection. Material for sequencing was whole RNA from tumor, nontumor lung or frozen PBMC, left unsorted. Every molecule of TCR cDNA had its own unique molecular identifier. Each CDR3 protein is one row after TCRdb ran MiXCR on the 5' RACE reads. The table lists about 27,000 distinct CDR3 sequences, more than 4.5% of them singletons. Study conclusions and caveats: The appearance of ubiquitous expanded tumor TCRs in blood was greater at resection than follow-up.

The clonotype was recovered from a female donor with early-stage non-small cell lung cancer. The chain carries TRBV7-7 and TRBJ2-1; D could derive from TRBD1 or TRBD2 (5 bases each). The sequencing used PBMCs, collected at follow-up. Written as DNA, the CDR3 is TGTGCCAGCAGCTTAGACTGGGGGAACAATGAGCAGTTCTTC. Residues: CASSLDWGNNEQFF.